This T cell receptor beta chain came from a study of T cell responses to AZD1222 COVID-19 vaccine. CDR3 length equals 11 residues. Germline V gene data show CDR1 as LGHDT and CDR2 as YNNKEL (reference sequence). Trimming took off 3 bases at V and 6 bases at J, with 3 bases between the two ends. The repertoire was sequenced with immunoSEQ multiplex PCR; TCRdb's copy has only in-frame clones and lacks some. The table shows tens of thousands of clones, with around nine tenths occurring only once. Regarding the study as a whole: Nearly half of spike-specific TCRs reportedly target unmutated variant regions.

To note about this clone: Antigen specificity is unknown.

The source material was peripheral blood, sampled on day 0 of AZD1222 vaccination. The TCR comes from an adult in good health. The chain couples TRBV3-1 (or the pseudogene TRBV3-2) to TRBJ2-1, with D unresolved. The CDR3 DNA is TGTGCCAGCAGCCATGCCAATGAGCAGTTCTTC. This encodes CASSHANEQFF.